Included here is one T cell receptor (beta chain) sequence, with context. These data come from a study of blood T cell repertoires in COVID-19. Study overall: Acute and convalescent COVID-19 specimens originated in the United States, Italy and Spain. T cells, B-cell-depleted T cells, or PBMCs provided the cDNA or gDNA that served as material.

The V gene lost 2 bases and the J gene lost 6 bases, with 19 bases spanning the gap. Germline lookup yields CDR1 MNHEY and CDR2 SMNVEV (reference sequence). The CDR3 extends over 16 amino acids. Source study methods: Reference gene primer amplification in the assay estimated nucleated cell counts. Only in-frame clones appear in the TCRdb table, and some are missing; sequencing was by immunoSEQ multiplex PCR. That table is the source of V, J and clone size, and D and trimming were worked out from the DNA. The sample has about 120,000 clones; 87% are singletons. Material: peripheral blood. This clonotype was obtained from a woman in her 70s with acute or convalescent COVID-19. The chain couples TRBV27 to TRBJ2-5; weak D call: TRBD2 (7 bases). CDR3 sequence (DNA): TGTGCCAGCAGTTTAGGCCTGGGGGGGCGCGGGAAGACCCAGTACTTC. Its protein product is CASSLGLGGRGKTQYF.